This TCR beta chain was profiled in a study of OX40 agonist ivuxolimab in advanced cancers. About the research overall: Ivuxolimab doses were 0.01, 0.1, 0.3, 1.5, 3 or 10 mg/kg every 2 weeks. Head and neck, renal cell, melanoma or hepatocellular carcinoma were the cancers that dose-escalation patients had. A male proportion of approximately 83% was recorded, with mean age roughly 62 years and range roughly 20 to 85.

Drawing of blood for sampling happened at baseline, at cycle 4 day 1, and at cycle 7 day 1. The protocol was immunoSEQ multiplex PCR, while the TCRdb copy is restricted to in-frame clones and leaves out a portion. In the table there are approximately 100,000 clones, 75% to 95% of which are singletons. CDR1 and CDR2 from the germline V gene are SGHDT and YYEEEE. The CDR3 totals 15 residues. Trimming cost V 6 bases and J 8 bases, with 23 bases left between them. V gene TRBV5-6 combines with J gene TRBJ1-2; D may be TRBD1 (5 bases). This clonotype was obtained from an adult with an advanced solid tumor such as melanoma, head and neck, liver or kidney cancer. This material consisted of CD4+ or CD8+ T cells sorted from blood, taken in a trial of the OX40 agonist ivuxolimab. CDR3 nucleotide sequence: TGTGCCAGCACCCCTTCAGTGGGAGGGGCGAAGGGCTACACCTTC. As protein: CASTPSVGGAKGYTF.